These T cell receptor beta chains were read from a single sample in a study of blood T cells in healthy people across ages. TCRdb itself ran the 5' RACE reads through MiXCR, one entry per CDR3 protein. Of about 800,000 distinct CDR3 sequences detected, 58% appear once; the ten largest clones hold around 20%. The sample comprised blood. The source of these receptors is a man aged 30 to 45 in good health. Both conserved end residues are part of each CDR3. The order of the fields is J gene, clone size, V gene, D gene, CDR3 protein, CDR3 DNA. The D gene is left open where the match is weak. The size of a clone is reported for some rows only, either as once, few or many, or as a class for expanded clones.

J gene: TRBJ2-7
clone size: few
V gene: TRBV7-2
D gene: NA
CDR3 protein: CASSLGDSKQYF
CDR3 DNA: TGTGCCAGCAGCTTAGGGGACTCGAAGCAGTACTTC

J gene: TRBJ2-1
clone size: NA
V gene: TRBV10-3
D gene: NA
CDR3 protein: CATLGGPYNEQFF
CDR3 DNA: TGTGCCACCCTTGGCGGACCCTACAATGAGCAGTTCTTC

J gene: TRBJ2-5
clone size: NA
V gene: TRBV6-6
D gene: TRBD2
CDR3 protein: CASSYSTSGSETQYF
CDR3 DNA: TGTGCCAGCAGTTACTCGACCAGCGGGAGCGAGACCCAGTACTTC

J gene: TRBJ1-1
clone size: few
V gene: TRBV18
D gene: NA
CDR3 protein: CASSRGAGEMNTEAFF
CDR3 DNA: TGTGCCAGCTCACGGGGTGCAGGAGAGATGAACACTGAAGCTTTCTTT

J gene: TRBJ2-5
clone size: NA
V gene: TRBV20-1
D gene: NA
CDR3 protein: CSAPNRYQETQYF
CDR3 DNA: TGCAGTGCTCCAAATAGGTACCAAGAGACCCAGTACTTC

J gene: TRBJ1-4
clone size: NA
V gene: TRBV25-1
D gene: NA
CDR3 protein: CASNRAQHEKLFF
CDR3 DNA: TGTGCCAGCAACAGGGCACAGCATGAAAAACTGTTTTTT

J gene: TRBJ2-5
clone size: NA
V gene: TRBV9
D gene: NA
CDR3 protein: CASSGNMVGETQYF
CDR3 DNA: TGTGCCAGCAGCGGGAACATGGTGGGGGAGACCCAGTACTTC

J gene: TRBJ2-5
clone size: NA
V gene: TRBV20-1
D gene: TRBD2
CDR3 protein: CSRGPGLAGETQYF
CDR3 DNA: TGCAGTAGGGGTCCGGGACTAGCGGGAGAGACCCAGTACTTC

J gene: TRBJ2-3
clone size: NA
V gene: TRBV2
D gene: TRBD2
CDR3 protein: CARGGTSGASTDTQYF
CDR3 DNA: TGTGCCAGAGGGGGGACTAGCGGGGCAAGCACAGATACGCAGTATTTT

J gene: TRBJ2-5
clone size: few
V gene: TRBV7-2
D gene: NA
CDR3 protein: CASSLARVETQYF
CDR3 DNA: TGTGCCAGCAGCTTAGCCAGGGTGGAGACCCAGTACTTC

J gene: TRBJ2-5
clone size: NA
V gene: TRBV6-1
D gene: TRBD2
CDR3 protein: CASSEGGGTLQETQYF
CDR3 DNA: TGTGCCAGCAGTGAAGGGGGGGGGACTCTCCAAGAGACCCAGTACTTC

J gene: TRBJ2-5
clone size: NA
V gene: TRBV12-3/TRBV12-4
D gene: NA
CDR3 protein: CASSLGLIGGGDEQYF
CDR3 DNA: TGTGCCAGCAGTTTGGGACTCATAGGGGGGGGGGATGAGCAGTACTTC

J gene: TRBJ2-5
clone size: NA
V gene: TRBV7-9
D gene: NA
CDR3 protein: CASSLARTQYF
CDR3 DNA: TGTGCCAGCAGCTTAGCGAGGACCCAGTACTTC

J gene: TRBJ2-7
clone size: NA
V gene: TRBV28
D gene: NA
CDR3 protein: CASSSLERALSYEQYF
CDR3 DNA: TGTGCCAGCAGCTCTCTAGAGCGGGCACTCTCCTACGAGCAGTACTTC

J gene: TRBJ2-1
clone size: few
V gene: TRBV7-2
D gene: NA
CDR3 protein: CASKLSSYNEQFF
CDR3 DNA: TGTGCCAGCAAGCTTAGCTCCTACAATGAGCAGTTCTTC

J gene: TRBJ2-3
clone size: NA
V gene: TRBV2
D gene: NA
CDR3 protein: CASYRELTSTDTQYF
CDR3 DNA: TGTGCCAGCTACAGGGAGTTGACGAGCACAGATACGCAGTATTTT

J gene: TRBJ2-7
clone size: NA
V gene: TRBV5-1
D gene: TRBD1
CDR3 protein: CASSRIDRALYEQYF
CDR3 DNA: TGCGCCAGCAGCAGAATAGACAGGGCGCTTTACGAGCAGTACTTC

J gene: TRBJ2-4
clone size: few
V gene: TRBV12-3/TRBV12-4
D gene: NA
CDR3 protein: CASSFGAFENIQYF
CDR3 DNA: TGTGCCAGCAGTTTCGGGGCGTTCGAAAACATTCAGTACTTC

J gene: TRBJ1-1
clone size: NA
V gene: TRBV6-1
D gene: TRBD1
CDR3 protein: CASSDRGQGWTEAFF
CDR3 DNA: TGTGCCAGCAGTGACCGAGGACAGGGCTGGACTGAAGCTTTCTTT

J gene: TRBJ2-1
clone size: NA
V gene: TRBV7-2
D gene: TRBD2
CDR3 protein: CASSGGLAGGREQFF
CDR3 DNA: TGTGCCAGCAGCGGGGGACTAGCGGGGGGGAGGGAGCAGTTCTTC

J gene: TRBJ2-1
clone size: NA
V gene: TRBV10-3
D gene: TRBD1
CDR3 protein: CASASTQQGRNEQFF
CDR3 DNA: TGTGCCTCCGCGTCGACGCAACAGGGGAGAAATGAGCAGTTCTTC

J gene: TRBJ2-7
clone size: NA
V gene: TRBV3-1
D gene: NA
CDR3 protein: CASSQDQGAPGDEQYF
CDR3 DNA: TGTGCCAGCAGCCAAGATCAAGGGGCCCCTGGGGACGAGCAGTACTTC

J gene: TRBJ1-1
clone size: NA
V gene: TRBV3-1
D gene: TRBD1
CDR3 protein: CASSARQGADSTEAFF
CDR3 DNA: TGTGCCAGCAGCGCGAGACAGGGGGCAGATAGCACTGAAGCTTTCTTT

J gene: TRBJ2-7
clone size: NA
V gene: TRBV7-2
D gene: NA
CDR3 protein: CASSGRAASYEQYF
CDR3 DNA: TGTGCCAGCAGCGGACGGGCAGCCTCCTACGAGCAGTACTTC

J gene: TRBJ1-2
clone size: NA
V gene: TRBV4-2
D gene: TRBD1
CDR3 protein: CASSQGYADRIGDYGYTF
CDR3 DNA: TGTGCCAGCAGCCAAGGTTATGCGGACAGGATTGGAGACTATGGCTACACCTTC

J gene: TRBJ1-4
clone size: once
V gene: TRBV12-3/TRBV12-4
D gene: NA
CDR3 protein: CASSNTGRQEKLFF
CDR3 DNA: TGTGCCAGCAGCAACACAGGGCGGCAGGAAAAACTGTTTTTT

J gene: TRBJ2-3
clone size: NA
V gene: TRBV6-6
D gene: TRBD1
CDR3 protein: CASSPQGKADTQYF
CDR3 DNA: TGTGCCAGCAGCCCACAGGGGAAGGCAGATACGCAGTATTTT

J gene: TRBJ2-3
clone size: NA
V gene: TRBV12-3/TRBV12-4
D gene: NA
CDR3 protein: CASSFFTATDTQYF
CDR3 DNA: TGTGCCAGCAGTTTCTTTACTGCGACAGATACGCAGTATTTT

J gene: TRBJ2-7
clone size: NA
V gene: TRBV18
D gene: NA
CDR3 protein: CASSPPGAVYEQYF
CDR3 DNA: TGTGCCAGCTCACCACCGGGGGCGGTATACGAGCAGTACTTC

J gene: TRBJ2-3
clone size: NA
V gene: TRBV2
D gene: TRBD1
CDR3 protein: CASSEQGASTDTQYF
CDR3 DNA: TGTGCCAGCAGTGAACAGGGGGCTAGCACAGATACGCAGTATTTT

J gene: TRBJ2-1
clone size: NA
V gene: TRBV28
D gene: NA
CDR3 protein: CASSLQIRRPKFF
CDR3 DNA: TGTGCCAGCAGTTTACAGATTCGAAGACCAAAGTTCTTC

J gene: TRBJ2-3
clone size: NA
V gene: TRBV11-2
D gene: TRBD2
CDR3 protein: CASSYPPSGMRSDTQYF
CDR3 DNA: TGTGCCAGCAGCTACCCCCCCAGCGGGATGAGGTCAGATACGCAGTATTTT

J gene: TRBJ2-7
clone size: NA
V gene: TRBV6-2/TRBV6-3
D gene: TRBD1
CDR3 protein: CASSQGAYSYNEQYF
CDR3 DNA: TGTGCCAGCAGTCAGGGGGCTTACTCCTACAATGAGCAGTACTTC

J gene: TRBJ2-3
clone size: NA
V gene: TRBV6-2/TRBV6-3
D gene: NA
CDR3 protein: CASSLGARGDTQYF
CDR3 DNA: TGTGCCAGCAGTTTGGGCGCTCGGGGAGATACGCAGTATTTT

J gene: TRBJ1-2
clone size: NA
V gene: TRBV28
D gene: NA
CDR3 protein: CASRDPGEYGYTF
CDR3 DNA: TGTGCCAGCAGGGACCCTGGGGAATATGGCTACACCTTC

J gene: TRBJ2-3
clone size: NA
V gene: TRBV5-6
D gene: TRBD2
CDR3 protein: CASSLARLAASSTDTQYF
CDR3 DNA: TGTGCCAGCAGCTTGGCGCGCCTAGCGGCGAGTAGTACAGATACGCAGTATTTT

J gene: TRBJ2-1
clone size: NA
V gene: TRBV5-1
D gene: NA
CDR3 protein: CASSLIERVEQFF
CDR3 DNA: TGCGCCAGCAGCTTGATCGAGCGGGTTGAGCAGTTCTTC

J gene: TRBJ2-6
clone size: NA
V gene: TRBV7-9
D gene: NA
CDR3 protein: CASSLELAGESSGANVLTF
CDR3 DNA: TGTGCCAGCAGCTTAGAGTTGGCCGGGGAGAGCTCTGGGGCCAACGTCCTGACTTTC

J gene: TRBJ2-1
clone size: NA
V gene: TRBV7-2
D gene: TRBD2
CDR3 protein: CASSKNGGTSRFF
CDR3 DNA: TGTGCCAGCAGCAAAAACGGGGGGACTAGTAGGTTCTTC

J gene: TRBJ2-7
clone size: NA
V gene: TRBV20-1
D gene: NA
CDR3 protein: CSARDRVRGYEQYF
CDR3 DNA: TGCAGTGCTAGAGACAGGGTTAGGGGCTACGAGCAGTACTTC

J gene: TRBJ1-5
clone size: NA
V gene: TRBV6-2/TRBV6-3
D gene: TRBD1
CDR3 protein: CASSRDRGRSNQPQHF
CDR3 DNA: TGTGCCAGCAGTCGGGACAGGGGGCGAAGCAATCAGCCCCAGCATTTT

J gene: TRBJ2-1
clone size: NA
V gene: TRBV5-1
D gene: NA
CDR3 protein: CASSLGPLGGGMDEQFF
CDR3 DNA: TGCGCCAGCAGCTTGGGTCCCTTGGGAGGGGGCATGGATGAGCAGTTCTTC

J gene: TRBJ2-3
clone size: few
V gene: TRBV29-1
D gene: NA
CDR3 protein: CSVGGRVYSAGNPDTQYF
CDR3 DNA: TGCAGCGTTGGGGGGCGGGTGTATTCGGCCGGGAATCCGGATACGCAGTATTTT

J gene: TRBJ2-5
clone size: NA
V gene: TRBV15
D gene: NA
CDR3 protein: CATSMGRIRETQYF
CDR3 DNA: TGTGCCACCAGCATGGGGCGGATTCGGGAGACCCAGTACTTC

J gene: TRBJ2-3
clone size: NA
V gene: TRBV27
D gene: NA
CDR3 protein: CASGTIPRSDTQYF
CDR3 DNA: TGTGCCAGCGGAACGATCCCTCGGTCGGATACGCAGTATTTT

J gene: TRBJ2-5
clone size: NA
V gene: TRBV5-1
D gene: TRBD1
CDR3 protein: CASKGQGSIETQYF
CDR3 DNA: TGCGCCAGCAAAGGACAGGGGTCTATCGAGACCCAGTACTTC

J gene: TRBJ1-2
clone size: few
V gene: TRBV6-2/TRBV6-3
D gene: NA
CDR3 protein: CASSYRRDGYTF
CDR3 DNA: TGTGCCAGCAGTTACCGTCGGGATGGCTACACCTTC

J gene: TRBJ2-1
clone size: NA
V gene: TRBV28
D gene: NA
CDR3 protein: CASRAHNEQFF
CDR3 DNA: TGTGCCAGTAGAGCGCACAATGAGCAGTTCTTC

J gene: TRBJ2-5
clone size: NA
V gene: TRBV11-2
D gene: NA
CDR3 protein: CASSWDGKETQYF
CDR3 DNA: TGTGCCAGCAGCTGGGACGGGAAAGAGACCCAGTACTTC

J gene: TRBJ1-2
clone size: NA
V gene: TRBV20-1
D gene: NA
CDR3 protein: CSAAPTDSYGYTF
CDR3 DNA: TGCAGTGCTGCTCCCACCGACAGCTATGGCTACACCTTC

J gene: TRBJ1-5
clone size: NA
V gene: TRBV10-3
D gene: TRBD1
CDR3 protein: CAISGGDSSNQPQHF
CDR3 DNA: TGTGCCATCAGTGGTGGGGACAGTAGCAATCAGCCCCAGCATTTT

J gene: TRBJ2-5
clone size: few
V gene: TRBV2
D gene: TRBD1
CDR3 protein: CASSQGQAEETQYF
CDR3 DNA: TGTGCCAGCAGTCAAGGACAGGCCGAAGAGACCCAGTACTTC

J gene: TRBJ2-1
clone size: NA
V gene: TRBV7-9
D gene: NA
CDR3 protein: CASTTSSGLNEQFF
CDR3 DNA: TGTGCCAGCACCACGTCCAGCGGGCTAAATGAGCAGTTCTTC

J gene: TRBJ2-1
clone size: NA
V gene: TRBV7-2
D gene: NA
CDR3 protein: CASRSLTGAPYNEQFF
CDR3 DNA: TGTGCCAGCAGGTCGTTGACTGGAGCGCCTTACAATGAGCAGTTCTTC

J gene: TRBJ2-7
clone size: NA
V gene: TRBV6-1
D gene: NA
CDR3 protein: CASSAFQYRESSYEQYF
CDR3 DNA: TGTGCCAGCAGTGCTTTCCAATACAGGGAAAGCTCCTACGAGCAGTACTTC